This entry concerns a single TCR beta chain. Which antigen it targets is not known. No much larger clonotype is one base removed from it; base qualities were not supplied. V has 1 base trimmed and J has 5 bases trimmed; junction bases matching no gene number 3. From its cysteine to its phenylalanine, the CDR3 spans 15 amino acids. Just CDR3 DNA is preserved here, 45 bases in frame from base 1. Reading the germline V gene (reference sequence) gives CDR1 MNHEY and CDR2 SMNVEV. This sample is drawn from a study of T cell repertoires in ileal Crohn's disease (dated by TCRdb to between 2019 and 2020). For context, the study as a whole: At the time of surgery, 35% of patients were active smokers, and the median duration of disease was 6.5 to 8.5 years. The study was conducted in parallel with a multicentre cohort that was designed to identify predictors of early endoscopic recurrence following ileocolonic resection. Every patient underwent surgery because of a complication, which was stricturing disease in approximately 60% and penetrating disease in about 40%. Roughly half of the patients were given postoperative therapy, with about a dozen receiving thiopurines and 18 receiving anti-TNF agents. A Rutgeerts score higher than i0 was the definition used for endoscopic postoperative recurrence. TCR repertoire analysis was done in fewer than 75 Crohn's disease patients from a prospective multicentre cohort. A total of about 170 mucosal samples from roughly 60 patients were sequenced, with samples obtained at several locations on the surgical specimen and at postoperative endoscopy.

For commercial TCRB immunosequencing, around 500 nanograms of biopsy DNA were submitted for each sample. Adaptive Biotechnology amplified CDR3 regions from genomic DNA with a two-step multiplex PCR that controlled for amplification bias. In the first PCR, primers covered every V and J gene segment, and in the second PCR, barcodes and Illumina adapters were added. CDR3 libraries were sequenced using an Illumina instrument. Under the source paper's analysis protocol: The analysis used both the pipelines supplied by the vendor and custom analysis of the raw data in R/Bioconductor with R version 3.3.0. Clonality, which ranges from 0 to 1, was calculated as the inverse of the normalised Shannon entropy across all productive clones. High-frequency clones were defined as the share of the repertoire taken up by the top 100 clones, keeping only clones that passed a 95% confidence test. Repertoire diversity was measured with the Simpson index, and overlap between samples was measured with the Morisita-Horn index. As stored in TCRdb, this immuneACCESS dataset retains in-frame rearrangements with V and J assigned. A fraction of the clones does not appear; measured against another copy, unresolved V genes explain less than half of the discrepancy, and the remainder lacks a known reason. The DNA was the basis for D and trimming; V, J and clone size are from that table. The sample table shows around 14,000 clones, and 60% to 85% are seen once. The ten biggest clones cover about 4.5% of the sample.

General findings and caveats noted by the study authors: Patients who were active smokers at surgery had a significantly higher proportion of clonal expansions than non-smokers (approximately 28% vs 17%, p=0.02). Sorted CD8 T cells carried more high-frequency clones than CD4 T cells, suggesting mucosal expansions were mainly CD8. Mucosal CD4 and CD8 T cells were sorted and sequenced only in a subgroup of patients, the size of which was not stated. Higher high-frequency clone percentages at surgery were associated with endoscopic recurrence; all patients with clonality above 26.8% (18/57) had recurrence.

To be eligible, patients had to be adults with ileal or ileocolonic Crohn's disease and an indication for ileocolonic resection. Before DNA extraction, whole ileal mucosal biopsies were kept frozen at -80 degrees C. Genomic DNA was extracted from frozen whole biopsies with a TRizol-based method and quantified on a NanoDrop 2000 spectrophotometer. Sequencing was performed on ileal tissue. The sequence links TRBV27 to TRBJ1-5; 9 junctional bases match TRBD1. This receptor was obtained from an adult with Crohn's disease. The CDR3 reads CASSLLRTGDQPQHF. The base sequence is TGTGCCAGCAGTTTATTACGGACAGGGGATCAGCCCCAGCATTTT.